This TCR beta chain was retrieved from a study of T cell responses to AZD1222 COVID-19 vaccine. Profiling relied on immunoSEQ multiplex PCR, and the TCRdb table lists in-frame clones only, not all of them. The sample records fewer than 200,000 clones, 85% to 95% being singletons. Samples with a second dose at about 4 or about 12 weeks were pooled together. Notes on the study in general: Among spike-specific TCRs, nearly half reportedly target unmutated variant regions. Rises in breadth and depth of Spike-specific TCRs came after two AZD1222 doses. No repertoire was sampled before or during the peak T cell response, only after it.

This CDR3 comprises 16 residues. The germline V gene encodes CDR1 SGHAT and CDR2 FQNNGV. Germline trimming cut 4 bases from V and 0 bases from J; bases unmatched to any gene: 6. About this clone: Antigen: not known.

The sample here was peripheral blood, taken 28 days after the second AZD1222 dose. This chain joins TRBV11-2 and TRBJ2-3; 8 bases agree with TRBD2. The origin of this receptor is an adult who received the AZD1222 COVID-19 vaccine. The CDR3 DNA sequence: TGTGCCAGCAGCTATAGCGGGGTATCTAGCACAGATACGCAGTATTTT. It translates to CASSYSGVSSTDTQYF.